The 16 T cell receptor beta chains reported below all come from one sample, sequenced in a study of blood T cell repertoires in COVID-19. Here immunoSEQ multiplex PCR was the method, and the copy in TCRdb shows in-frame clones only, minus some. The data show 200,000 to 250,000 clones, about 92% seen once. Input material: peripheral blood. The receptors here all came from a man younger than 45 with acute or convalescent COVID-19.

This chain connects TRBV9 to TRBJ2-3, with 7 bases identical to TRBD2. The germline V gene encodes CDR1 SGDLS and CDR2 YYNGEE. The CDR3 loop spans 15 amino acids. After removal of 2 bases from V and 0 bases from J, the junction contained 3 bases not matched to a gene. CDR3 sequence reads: CASSVGRLSTDTQYF. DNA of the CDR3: TGTGCCAGCAGCGTCGGGAGGCTTAGCACAGATACGCAGTATTTT.

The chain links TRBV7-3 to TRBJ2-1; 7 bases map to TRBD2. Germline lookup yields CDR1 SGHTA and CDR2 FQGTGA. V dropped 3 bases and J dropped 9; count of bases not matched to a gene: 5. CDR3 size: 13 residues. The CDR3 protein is CASSFRGDGEQFF. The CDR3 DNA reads TGTGCCAGCAGCTTCCGGGGGGACGGTGAGCAGTTCTTC.

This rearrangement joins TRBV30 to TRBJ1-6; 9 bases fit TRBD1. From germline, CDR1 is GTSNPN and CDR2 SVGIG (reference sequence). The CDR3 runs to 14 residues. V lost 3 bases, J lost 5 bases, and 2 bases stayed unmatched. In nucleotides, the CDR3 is TGTGCCTGGAGGGGACAGGGCAATAATTCACCCCTCCACTTT. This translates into CAWRGQGNNSPLHF.

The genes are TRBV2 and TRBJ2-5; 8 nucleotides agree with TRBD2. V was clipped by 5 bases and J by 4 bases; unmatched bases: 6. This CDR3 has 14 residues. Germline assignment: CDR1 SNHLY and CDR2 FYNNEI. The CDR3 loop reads CASSYTSGPETQYF. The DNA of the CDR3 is TGTGCCAGCAGTTATACTAGCGGACCAGAGACCCAGTACTTC.

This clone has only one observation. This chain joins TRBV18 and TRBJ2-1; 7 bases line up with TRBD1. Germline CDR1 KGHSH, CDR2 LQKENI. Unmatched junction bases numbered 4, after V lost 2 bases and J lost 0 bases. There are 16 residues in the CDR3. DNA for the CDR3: TGTGCCAGCTCACCAGGGACAGCTAACTCCTACAATGAGCAGTTCTTC. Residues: CASSPGTANSYNEQFF.

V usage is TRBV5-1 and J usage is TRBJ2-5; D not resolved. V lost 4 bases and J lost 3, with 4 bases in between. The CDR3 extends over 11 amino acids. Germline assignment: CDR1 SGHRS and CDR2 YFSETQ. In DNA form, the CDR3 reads TGCGCCAGCAGCAATAAAGAGACCCAGTACTTC. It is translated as CASSNKETQYF.

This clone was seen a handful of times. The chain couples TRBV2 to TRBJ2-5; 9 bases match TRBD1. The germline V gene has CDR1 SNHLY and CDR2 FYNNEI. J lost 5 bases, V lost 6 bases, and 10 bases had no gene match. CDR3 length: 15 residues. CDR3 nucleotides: TGTGCCAGCAGAGCCGGGACAGGGAAGTTTGAGACCCAGTACTTC. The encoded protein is CASRAGTGKFETQYF. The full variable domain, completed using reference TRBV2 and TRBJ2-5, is EPEVTQTPSHQVTQMGQEVILRCVPISNHLYFYWYRQILGQKVEFLVSFYNNEISEKSEIFDDQFSVERPDGSNFTLKIRSTKLEDSAMYFCASRAGTGKFETQYFGPGTRLLVL.

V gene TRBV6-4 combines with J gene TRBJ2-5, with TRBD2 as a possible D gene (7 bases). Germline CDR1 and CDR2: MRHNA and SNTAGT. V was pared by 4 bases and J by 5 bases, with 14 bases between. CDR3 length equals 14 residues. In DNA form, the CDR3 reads TGTGCCAGCAGTGGCCAGGCGGGGGCGGAGACCCAGTACTTC. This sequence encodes CASSGQAGAETQYF.

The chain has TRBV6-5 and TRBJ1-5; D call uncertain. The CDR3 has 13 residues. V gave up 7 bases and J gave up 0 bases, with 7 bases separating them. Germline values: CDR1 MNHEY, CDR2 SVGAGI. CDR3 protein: CASNQNSNQPQHF. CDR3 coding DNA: TGTGCCAGCAACCAGAATAGCAATCAGCCCCAGCATTTT.

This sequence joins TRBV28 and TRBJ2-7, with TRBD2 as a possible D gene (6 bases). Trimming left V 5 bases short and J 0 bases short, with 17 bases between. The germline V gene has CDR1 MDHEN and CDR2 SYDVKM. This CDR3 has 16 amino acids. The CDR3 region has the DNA TGTGCCAGCAGTCCTCCGGGACTTGGTAGCTCCTACGAGCAGTACTTC. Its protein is CASSPPGLGSSYEQYF.

Here the CDR3 reads CASSPSNRFTGELFF. The CDR3 DNA follows: TGTGCCAGCAGCCCTAGTAACAGGTTCACCGGGGAGCTGTTTTTT. The rearrangement links TRBV2 to TRBJ2-2; maybe TRBD1 (5 bases). V was pared by 6 bases and J by 4 bases, with 15 bases between. This CDR3 is 15 amino acids long. Germline-derived CDR1 and CDR2 are SNHLY and FYNNEI.

CDR3 coding DNA: TGTGCCAGCAGTGATCACAGGGTGTTCACTGAAGCTTTCTTT. Translating it yields CASSDHRVFTEAFF. The genes are TRBV6-1 and TRBJ1-1; D may be TRBD1 (6 bases). The ends were cut back, 3 bases at V and 4 bases at J, with 12 bases in the middle. The CDR3 is made up of 14 amino acids. The germline V gene has CDR1 MNHNS and CDR2 SASEGT.

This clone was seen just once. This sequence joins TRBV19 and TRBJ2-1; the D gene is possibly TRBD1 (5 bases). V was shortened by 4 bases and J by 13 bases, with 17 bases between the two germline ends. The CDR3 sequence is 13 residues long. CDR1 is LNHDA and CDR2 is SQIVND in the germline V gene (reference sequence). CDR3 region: CASSSDRGHPQFF. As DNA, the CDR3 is TGTGCCAGTAGTAGTGATCGAGGACACCCACAGTTCTTC.

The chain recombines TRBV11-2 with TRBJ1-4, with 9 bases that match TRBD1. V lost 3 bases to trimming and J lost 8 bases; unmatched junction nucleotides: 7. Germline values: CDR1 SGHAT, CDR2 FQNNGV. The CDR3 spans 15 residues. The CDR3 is CASSFGQGLWEKLFF. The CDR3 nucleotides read TGTGCCAGCAGCTTTGGACAGGGGTTATGGGAAAAACTGTTTTTT. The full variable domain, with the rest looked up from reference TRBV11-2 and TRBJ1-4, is EAGVAQSPRYKIIEKRQSVAFWCNPISGHATLYWYQQILGQGPKLLIQFQNNGVVDDSQLPKDRFSAERLKGVDSTLKIQPAKLEDSAVYLCASSFGQGLWEKLFFGSGTQLSVL.

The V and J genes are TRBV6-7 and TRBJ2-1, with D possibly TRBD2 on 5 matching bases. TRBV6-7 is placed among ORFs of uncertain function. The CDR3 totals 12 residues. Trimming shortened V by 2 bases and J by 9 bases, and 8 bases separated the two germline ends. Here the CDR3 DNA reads TGTGCCAGCAGTTACGGGAGCGGTGAGCAGTTCTTC. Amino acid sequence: CASSYGSGEQFF.

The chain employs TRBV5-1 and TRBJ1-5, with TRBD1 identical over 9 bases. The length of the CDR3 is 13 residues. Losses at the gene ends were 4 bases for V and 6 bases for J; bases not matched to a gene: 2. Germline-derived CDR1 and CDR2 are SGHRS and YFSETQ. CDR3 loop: CASSRTGAQPQHF. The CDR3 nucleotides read TGCGCCAGCAGCCGGACAGGGGCTCAGCCCCAGCATTTT. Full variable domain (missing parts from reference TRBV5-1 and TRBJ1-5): KAGVTQTPRYLIKTRGQQVTLSCSPISGHRSVSWYQQTPGQGLQFLFEYFSETQRNKGNFPGRFSGRQFSNSRSEMNVSTLELGDSALYLCASSRTGAQPQHFGDGTRLSIL.